One sample yielded the 18 T cell receptor beta chains listed below, sequenced in a study of blood T cell repertoires in COVID-19. The data were produced by immunoSEQ multiplex PCR, yet TCRdb's version contains in-frame clones alone and is incomplete. Among some 190,000 clones listed, 65% to 85% were seen once. Sequenced: PBMCs or T cells enriched from blood (not recorded which). The receptors derive from a man aged 25 to 40 with acute COVID-19.

The V and J genes are TRBV19 and TRBJ1-4, with D possibly matching TRBD1 (6 bases). Trimming pared 7 bases from V and 4 bases from J, leaving 16 bases between. The CDR3 runs 15 residues. From germline, CDR1 is LNHDA and CDR2 SQIVND (reference sequence). The CDR3 DNA reads as TGTGCCAGTAATCGTCAGGGGTCGGTTAATGAAAAACTGTTTTTT. It translates to CASNRQGSVNEKLFF. Full variable domain (missing parts from reference TRBV19 and TRBJ1-4): DGGITQSPKYLFRKEGQNVTLSCEQNLNHDAMYWYRQDPGQGLRLIYYSQIVNDFQKGDIAEGYSVSREKKESFPLTVTSAQKNPTAFYLCASNRQGSVNEKLFFGSGTQLSVL.

The V and J genes are TRBV5-1 and TRBJ1-2; 8 nucleotides agree with TRBD1. This CDR3 contains 17 residues. Germline V gene data show CDR1 as SGHRS and CDR2 as YFSETQ. With V trimmed by 3 bases and J by 2 bases, 12 bases remained unmatched. In nucleotides, the CDR3 is TGCGCCAGCAGCTGGGGGGACAGGACGCTTTGGAACTATGGCTACACCTTC. It specifies CASSWGDRTLWNYGYTF.

This clone appeared a single time. This rearrangement joins TRBV4-1 to TRBJ1-2, with TRBD1 as a possible D gene (6 bases). Germline CDR1 reads MGHRA; CDR2 reads YSYEKL. This CDR3 region has 16 residues. Trimming shortened V by 4 bases and J by 3 bases, and 18 bases separated the two germline ends. The CDR3 loop reads CASSLQGTHLYYGYTF. The DNA for the CDR3 is TGCGCCAGCAGCCTCCAGGGGACCCACCTATACTATGGCTACACCTTC.

The chain employs TRBV2 and TRBJ2-5, with 10 bases that match TRBD2. The CDR3 length is 13 residues. Germline V CDR1 and CDR2: SNHLY, FYNNEI. V shed 10 bases and J 2 bases; nucleotides not matched to a gene: 4. The CDR3 DNA reads TGTGCCACCGGACTAGCGGTTCAAGAGACCCAGTACTTC. Its protein is CATGLAVQETQYF.

The V call is TRBV27, the J call TRBJ2-7; D gene uncertain. From germline, CDR1 is MNHEY and CDR2 SMNVEV (reference sequence). V was clipped by 6 bases and J by 5 bases, with 8 bases between them. The CDR3 length is 11 residues. This CDR3 reads CASRRVDEQYF. The CDR3 DNA follows: TGTGCCAGCAGGCGAGTCGACGAGCAGTACTTC.

The chain employs TRBV6-6 and TRBJ1-4; D gene uncertain. The CDR3 is 12 amino acids. The V end lost 0 bases, the J end lost 8 bases, and 4 bases lay between the germline ends. Germline V gene data show CDR1 as MNHNY and CDR2 as SVGAGI (reference sequence). CDR3: CASSYSREKLFF. CDR3 nucleotides: TGTGCCAGCAGTTACTCACGGGAAAAACTGTTTTTT.

The CDR3 sequence is CASSLRDRGNSPLHF. DNA for the CDR3: TGTGCCAGCAGCTTACGGGACAGGGGGAATTCACCCCTCCACTTT. V usage is TRBV7-9 and J usage is TRBJ1-6; 11 nucleotides align to TRBD1. The CDR3 contains 15 residues. Germline CDR1 reads SEHNR; CDR2 reads FQNEAQ (reference sequence). Germline trimming cut 2 bases from V and 7 bases from J; bases unmatched to any gene: 1.

This clone was seen a single time. This chain's CDR3 is CASTAGGAESQYF. The CDR3 coding sequence is TGTGCCAGCACCGCGGGGGGCGCGGAGTCCCAGTACTTC. The J gene is TRBJ2-5, the V gene TRBV7-6; the match to TRBD2 covers 8 bases. The V gene end was trimmed by 7 bases and the J gene end by 9 bases; junction bases not matched to a gene: 10. CDR1 SGHVS and CDR2 FNYEAQ come from the germline V gene. There are 13 residues in the CDR3. Together with reference TRBV7-6 and TRBJ2-5, the CDR3 gives the full variable domain: GAGVSQSPRYKVTKRGQDVALRCDPISGHVSLYWYRQALGQGPEFLTYFNYEAQQDKSGLPNDRFSAERPEGSISTLTIQRTEQRDSAMYRCASTAGGAESQYFGPGTRLLVL.

In this sample, this clone turned up a few times. The rearrangement uses TRBV5-5 and TRBJ1-2, with 8 nucleotides matching TRBD1. The germline CDR1 and CDR2 sequences are SGHKS and YYEKEE (reference sequence). CDR3 length equals 15 residues. The junction had 3 bases not matched to a gene; V was cut back by 1 base and J by 1 base. The CDR3 region has the DNA TGTGCCAGCAGCTTGACAGGGGGGGTTAACTATGGCTACACCTTC. Translated: CASSLTGGVNYGYTF.

This chain connects TRBV19 to TRBJ1-5, with TRBD1 matching over 7 bases. The CDR3 runs 16 residues. Germline V CDR1 and CDR2: LNHDA, SQIVND (reference sequence). The V gene end was trimmed by 4 bases and the J gene end by 4 bases; junction bases not matched to a gene: 10. For the CDR3, the DNA is TGTGCCAGTAGTACGACAGGGAGATTTGGGAATCAGCCCCAGCATTTT. Translated, it gives CASSTTGRFGNQPQHF.

This chain links TRBV2 with TRBJ1-2; 11 bases agree with TRBD1. The CDR3 covers 16 residues. V was clipped by 6 bases and J by 5 bases; unmatched bases: 11. The V gene's germline CDR1 is SNHLY and CDR2 FYNNEI. CDR3 DNA sequence: TGTGCCAGCAGGGGTCGGACAGGGGGCGCATGGTATGGCTACACCTTC. It encodes CASRGRTGGAWYGYTF. The complete variable domain, with remaining parts taken from reference TRBV2 and TRBJ1-2, reads EPEVTQTPSHQVTQMGQEVILRCVPISNHLYFYWYRQILGQKVEFLVSFYNNEISEKSEIFDDQFSVERPDGSNFTLKIRSTKLEDSAMYFCASRGRTGGAWYGYTFGSGTRLTVV.

V usage is TRBV3-1 (or the pseudogene TRBV3-2) and J usage is TRBJ1-1, with D possibly TRBD1 on 6 matching bases. The CDR3 runs to 15 residues. Germline V lookup: CDR1 LGHDT, CDR2 YNNKEL (reference sequence). Trimming cost V 3 bases and J 1 base, with 12 bases left between them. The CDR3: CASSQTGTTNTEAFF. The CDR3 DNA reads TGTGCCAGCAGCCAGACCGGGACAACGAACACTGAAGCTTTCTTT.

This chain links TRBV9 with TRBJ1-6, with 7 bases aligning to TRBD1. Germline V gene sequence: CDR1 SGDLS, CDR2 YYNGEE. Trimming cost V 3 bases and J 9 bases; bases outside gene matches: 3. This CDR3 is built from 13 residues. The chain's CDR3 is CASSAPGGSPLHF. CDR3 DNA: TGTGCCAGCAGCGCCCCAGGGGGTTCACCCCTCCACTTT.

V gene TRBV7-9 combines with J gene TRBJ1-3; D is perhaps TRBD1 (5 bases). This CDR3 comprises 16 residues. Germline CDR1 reads SEHNR; CDR2 reads FQNEAQ (reference sequence). Trimming removed 6 bases from V and 0 bases from J, with 15 bases in between. This chain's CDR3 is CASRGPAASSGNTIYF. The DNA for the CDR3 is TGTGCCAGCAGGGGGCCGGCTGCGAGCTCTGGAAACACCATATATTTT.

This chain connects TRBV13 to TRBJ2-7, with D possibly being TRBD1 (6 bases). Trimming stripped 6 bases from V and 1 base from J, with 13 bases between. Per the germline V gene, CDR1 is PRHDT and CDR2 is FYEKMQ (reference sequence). The CDR3 is made up of 14 amino acids. In nucleotides, the CDR3 is TGTGCCAGCAGGGAACAGGGAGTTTCCTACGAGCAGTACTTC. Amino acid sequence: CASREQGVSYEQYF.

The chain couples TRBV5-4 to TRBJ2-5; TRBD2 agrees at 9 bases. This CDR3 contains 15 residues. Germline V gene lookup returns CDR1 SGHNT and CDR2 YYREEE (reference sequence). Germline trimming cut 1 base from V and 4 bases from J; bases unmatched to any gene: 5. The CDR3 loop is CASSLPAGGRETQYF. For the CDR3, the DNA is TGTGCCAGCAGCTTGCCGGCGGGGGGGCGAGAGACCCAGTACTTC.

This clone was picked up one time. The V call is TRBV2, the J call TRBJ1-5; TRBD1 matches 8 bases. The CDR3 extends over 16 amino acids. CDR1 and CDR2 (germline): SNHLY, FYNNEI. V was clipped by 1 base and J by 4 bases; unmatched bases: 6. This CDR3 is CASSEEDREFNQPQHF. CDR3 nucleotide sequence: TGTGCCAGCAGTGAAGAGGACAGGGAGTTTAATCAGCCCCAGCATTTT.

This clone was detected only once. V and J are TRBV27 and TRBJ1-5; the D is unclear. The germline V and J ends were trimmed by 1 base and 2 bases, with 3 bases remaining between them. The CDR3 contains 13 residues. Per the germline V gene, CDR1 is MNHEY and CDR2 is SMNVEV (reference sequence). The CDR3 coding sequence is TGTGCCAGCAGTTTATTAGGCAATCAGCCCCAGCATTTT. Residues: CASSLLGNQPQHF.